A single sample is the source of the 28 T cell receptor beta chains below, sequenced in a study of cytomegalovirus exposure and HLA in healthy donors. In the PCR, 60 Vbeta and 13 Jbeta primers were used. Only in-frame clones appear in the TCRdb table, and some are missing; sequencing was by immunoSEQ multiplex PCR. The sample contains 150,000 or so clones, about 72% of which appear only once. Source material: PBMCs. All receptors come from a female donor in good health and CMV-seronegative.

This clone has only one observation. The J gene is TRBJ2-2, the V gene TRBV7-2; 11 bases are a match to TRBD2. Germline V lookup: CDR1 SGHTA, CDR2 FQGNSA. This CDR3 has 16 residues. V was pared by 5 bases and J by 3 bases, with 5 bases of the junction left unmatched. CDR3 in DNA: TGTGCCAGCAGCACCGGACTAGCGGGTTACACCGGGGAGCTGTTTTTT. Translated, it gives CASSTGLAGYTGELFF.

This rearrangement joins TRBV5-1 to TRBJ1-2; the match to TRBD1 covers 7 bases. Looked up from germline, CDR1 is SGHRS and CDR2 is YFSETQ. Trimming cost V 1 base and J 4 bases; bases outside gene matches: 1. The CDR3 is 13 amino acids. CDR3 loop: CASSLRTGYGYTF. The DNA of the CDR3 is TGCGCCAGCAGCTTGCGGACAGGCTATGGCTACACCTTC.

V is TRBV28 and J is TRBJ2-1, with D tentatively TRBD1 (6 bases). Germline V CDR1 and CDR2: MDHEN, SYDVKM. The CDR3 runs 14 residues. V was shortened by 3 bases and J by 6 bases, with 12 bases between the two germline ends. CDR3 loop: CASSLETGANEQFF. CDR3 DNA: TGTGCCAGCAGTTTGGAGACAGGTGCCAATGAGCAGTTCTTC.

The CDR3 DNA follows: TGTGCCAGCAGCGTAGACAGCAGATCTGGAAACACCATATATTTT. The encoded protein is CASSVDSRSGNTIYF. The chain combines TRBV9 with TRBJ1-3, with D unclear. CDR1 and CDR2 (germline): SGDLS, YYNGEE. Trimming pared 0 bases from V and 1 base from J, leaving 8 bases between. The CDR3 is 15 residues long.

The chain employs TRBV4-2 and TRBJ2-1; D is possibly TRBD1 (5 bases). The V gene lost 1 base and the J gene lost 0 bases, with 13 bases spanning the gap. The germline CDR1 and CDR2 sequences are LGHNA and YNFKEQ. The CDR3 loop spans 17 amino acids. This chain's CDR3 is CASSQAFGQYSYNEQFF. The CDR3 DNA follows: TGTGCCAGCAGCCAAGCATTCGGACAATACTCCTACAATGAGCAGTTCTTC.

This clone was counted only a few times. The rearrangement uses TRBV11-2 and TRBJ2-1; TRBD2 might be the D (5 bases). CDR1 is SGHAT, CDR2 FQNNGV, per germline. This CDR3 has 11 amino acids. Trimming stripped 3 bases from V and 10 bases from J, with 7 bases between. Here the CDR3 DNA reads TGTGCCAGCAGCTTGACTATGGAGCAGTTCTTC. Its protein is CASSLTMEQFF.

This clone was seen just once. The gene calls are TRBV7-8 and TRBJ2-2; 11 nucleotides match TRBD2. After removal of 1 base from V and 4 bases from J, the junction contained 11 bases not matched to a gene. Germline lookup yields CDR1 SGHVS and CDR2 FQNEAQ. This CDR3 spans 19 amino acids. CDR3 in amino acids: CASSLEHWGLAASTGELFF. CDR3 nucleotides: TGTGCCAGCAGCTTAGAACATTGGGGACTAGCGGCCAGCACCGGGGAGCTGTTTTTT.

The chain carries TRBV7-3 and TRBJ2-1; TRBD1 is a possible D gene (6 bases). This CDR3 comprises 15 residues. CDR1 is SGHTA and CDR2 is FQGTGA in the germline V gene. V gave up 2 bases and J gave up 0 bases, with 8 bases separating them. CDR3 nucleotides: TGTGCCAGCAGCTTAGCAGGGGACTCCTACAATGAGCAGTTCTTC. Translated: CASSLAGDSYNEQFF.

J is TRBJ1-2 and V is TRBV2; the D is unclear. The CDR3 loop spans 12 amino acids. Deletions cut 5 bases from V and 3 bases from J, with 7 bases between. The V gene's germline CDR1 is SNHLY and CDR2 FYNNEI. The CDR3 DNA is TGTGCCAGCAGTTTCGTCGACTATGGCTACACCTTC. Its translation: CASSFVDYGYTF.

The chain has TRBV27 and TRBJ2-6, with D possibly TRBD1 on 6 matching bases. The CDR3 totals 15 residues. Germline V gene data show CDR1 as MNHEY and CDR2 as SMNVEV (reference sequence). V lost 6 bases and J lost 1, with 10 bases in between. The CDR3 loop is CASSFRGSGANVLTF. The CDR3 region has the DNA TGTGCCAGCAGCTTCAGGGGTTCTGGGGCCAACGTCCTGACTTTC.

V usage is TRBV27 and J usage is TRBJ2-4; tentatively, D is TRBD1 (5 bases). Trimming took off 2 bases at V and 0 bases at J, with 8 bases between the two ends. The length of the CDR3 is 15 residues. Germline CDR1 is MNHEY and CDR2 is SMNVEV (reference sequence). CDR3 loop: CASSLDRRAKNIQYF. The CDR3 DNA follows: TGTGCCAGCAGTTTAGACAGAAGAGCCAAAAACATTCAGTACTTC.

The CDR3 nucleotides read TGTGCCAGCAGCTTGGCCGGAGGTAGGAACACTGAAGCTTTCTTT. As protein: CASSLAGGRNTEAFF. The rearrangement joins TRBV5-4 to TRBJ1-1; D is unresolved. This CDR3 has 15 residues. Per the germline V gene, CDR1 is SGHNT and CDR2 is YYREEE (reference sequence). Trimming took off 0 bases at V and 1 base at J, with 10 bases between the two ends.

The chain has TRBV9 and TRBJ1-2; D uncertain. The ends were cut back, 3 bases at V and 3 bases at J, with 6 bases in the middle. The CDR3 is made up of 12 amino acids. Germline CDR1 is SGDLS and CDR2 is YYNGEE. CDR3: CASSGAYYGYTF. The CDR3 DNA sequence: TGTGCCAGCAGCGGAGCCTACTATGGCTACACCTTC.

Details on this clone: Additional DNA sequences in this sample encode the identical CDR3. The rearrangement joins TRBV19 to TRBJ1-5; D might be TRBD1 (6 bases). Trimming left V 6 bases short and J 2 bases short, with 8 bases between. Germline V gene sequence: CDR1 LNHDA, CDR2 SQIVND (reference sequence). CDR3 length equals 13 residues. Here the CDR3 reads CASRDRGNQPQHF. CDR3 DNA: TGTGCCAGTAGGGACAGAGGCAATCAGCCCCAGCATTTT.

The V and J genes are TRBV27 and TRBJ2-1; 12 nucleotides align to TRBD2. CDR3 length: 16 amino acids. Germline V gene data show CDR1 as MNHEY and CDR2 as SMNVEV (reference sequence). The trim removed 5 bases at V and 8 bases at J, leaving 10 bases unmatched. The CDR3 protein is CASSKTGTSGFYEQFF. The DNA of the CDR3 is TGTGCCAGCAGTAAAACGGGGACTAGCGGGTTCTATGAGCAGTTCTTC.

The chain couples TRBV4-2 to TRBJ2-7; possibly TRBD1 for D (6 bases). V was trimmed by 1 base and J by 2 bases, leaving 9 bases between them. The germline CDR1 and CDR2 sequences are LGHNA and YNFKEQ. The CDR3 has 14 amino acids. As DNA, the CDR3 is TGTGCCAGCAGCCAAGCAGGGGCCACCTACGAGCAGTACTTC. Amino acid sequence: CASSQAGATYEQYF.

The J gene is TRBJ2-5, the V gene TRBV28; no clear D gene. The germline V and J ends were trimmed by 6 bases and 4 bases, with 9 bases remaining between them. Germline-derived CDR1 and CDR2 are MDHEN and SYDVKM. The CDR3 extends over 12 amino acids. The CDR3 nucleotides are TGTGCCAGCAGCCCCTTGTTAGAGACCCAGTACTTC. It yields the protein CASSPLLETQYF.

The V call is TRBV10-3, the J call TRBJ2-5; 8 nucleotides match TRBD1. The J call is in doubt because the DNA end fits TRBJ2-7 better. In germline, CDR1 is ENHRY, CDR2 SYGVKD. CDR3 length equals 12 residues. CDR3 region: CAIRDRAYEQYF. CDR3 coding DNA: TGTGCCATCAGGGACAGGGCCTACGAGCAGTACTTC.

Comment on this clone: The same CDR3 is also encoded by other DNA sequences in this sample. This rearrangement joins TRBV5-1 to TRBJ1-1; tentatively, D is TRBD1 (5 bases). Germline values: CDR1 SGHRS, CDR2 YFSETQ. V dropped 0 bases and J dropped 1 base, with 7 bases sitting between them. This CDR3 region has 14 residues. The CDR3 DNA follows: TGCGCCAGCAGCTTGGATACAGGGAACACTGAAGCTTTCTTT. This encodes CASSLDTGNTEAFF.

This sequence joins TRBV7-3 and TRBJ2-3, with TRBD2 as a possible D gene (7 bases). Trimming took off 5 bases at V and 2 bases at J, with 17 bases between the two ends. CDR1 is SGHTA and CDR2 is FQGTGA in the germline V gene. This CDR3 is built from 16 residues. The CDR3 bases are TGTGCCAGCAGCCCAGGCGGGGGCGGGATCACAGATACGCAGTATTTT. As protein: CASSPGGGGITDTQYF. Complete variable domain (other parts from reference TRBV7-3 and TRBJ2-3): GAGVSQTPSNKVTEKGKYVELRCDPISGHTALYWYRQSLGQGPEFLIYFQGTGAADDSGLPNDRFFAVRPEGSVSTLKIQRTERGDSAVYLCASSPGGGGITDTQYFGPGTRLTVL.

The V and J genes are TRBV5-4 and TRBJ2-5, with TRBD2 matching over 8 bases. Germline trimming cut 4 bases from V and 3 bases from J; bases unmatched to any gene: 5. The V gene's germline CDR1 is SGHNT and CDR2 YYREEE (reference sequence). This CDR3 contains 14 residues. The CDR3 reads CASSLPGGEETQYF. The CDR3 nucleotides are TGTGCCAGCAGCCTCCCGGGGGGGGAAGAGACCCAGTACTTC. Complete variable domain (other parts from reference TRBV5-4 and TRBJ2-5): ETGVTQSPTHLIKTRGQQVTLRCSSQSGHNTVSWYQQALGQGPQFIFQYYREEENGRGNFPPRFSGLQFPNYSSELNVNALELDDSALYLCASSLPGGEETQYFGPGTRLLVL.

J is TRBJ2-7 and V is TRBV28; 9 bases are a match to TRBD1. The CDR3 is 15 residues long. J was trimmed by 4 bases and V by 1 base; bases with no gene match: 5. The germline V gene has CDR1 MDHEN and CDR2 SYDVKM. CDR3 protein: CASSLSTGGGYEQYF. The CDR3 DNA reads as TGTGCCAGCAGTTTATCGACAGGGGGTGGGTACGAGCAGTACTTC.

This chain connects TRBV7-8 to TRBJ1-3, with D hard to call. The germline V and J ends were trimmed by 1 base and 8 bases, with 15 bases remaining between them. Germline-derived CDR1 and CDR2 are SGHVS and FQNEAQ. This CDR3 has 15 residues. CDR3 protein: CASSLVAMEADTIYF. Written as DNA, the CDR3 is TGTGCCAGCAGCTTAGTAGCTATGGAAGCGGACACCATATATTTT.

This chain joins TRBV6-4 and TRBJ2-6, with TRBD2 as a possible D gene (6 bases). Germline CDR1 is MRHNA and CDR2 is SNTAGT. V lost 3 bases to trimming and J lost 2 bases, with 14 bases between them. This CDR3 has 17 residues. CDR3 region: CASSESVGGTGANVLTF. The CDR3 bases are TGTGCCAGCAGTGAATCAGTGGGGGGAACTGGGGCCAACGTCCTGACTTTC.

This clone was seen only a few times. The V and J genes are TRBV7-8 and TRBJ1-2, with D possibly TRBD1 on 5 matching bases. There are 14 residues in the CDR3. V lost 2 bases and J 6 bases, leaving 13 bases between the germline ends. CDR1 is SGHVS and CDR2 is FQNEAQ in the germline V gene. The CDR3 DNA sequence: TGTGCCAGCAGCTTACGATCCCCCAGGGATGGCTACACCTTC. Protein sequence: CASSLRSPRDGYTF.

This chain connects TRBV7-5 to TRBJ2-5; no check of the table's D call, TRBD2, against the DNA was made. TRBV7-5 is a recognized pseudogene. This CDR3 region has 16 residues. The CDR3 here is CVRSRLAGKGEETQYF. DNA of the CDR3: TGTGTCAGAAGCCGACTAGCGGGAAAAGGGGAAGAGACCCAGTACTTC.

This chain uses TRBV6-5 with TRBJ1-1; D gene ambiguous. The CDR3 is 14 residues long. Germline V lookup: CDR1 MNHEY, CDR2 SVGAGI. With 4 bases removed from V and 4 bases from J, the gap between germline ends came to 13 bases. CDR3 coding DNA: TGTGCCAGCAGTTTCTCGGCCCGCTCCACTGAAGCTTTCTTT. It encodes CASSFSARSTEAFF.

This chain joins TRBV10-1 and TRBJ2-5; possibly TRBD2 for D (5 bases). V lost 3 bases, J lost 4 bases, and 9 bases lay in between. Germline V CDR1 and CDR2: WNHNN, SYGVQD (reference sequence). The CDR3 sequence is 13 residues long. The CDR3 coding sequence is TGCGCCAGCAGTGACTGGGCGGGAGAGACCCAGTACTTC. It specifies CASSDWAGETQYF.